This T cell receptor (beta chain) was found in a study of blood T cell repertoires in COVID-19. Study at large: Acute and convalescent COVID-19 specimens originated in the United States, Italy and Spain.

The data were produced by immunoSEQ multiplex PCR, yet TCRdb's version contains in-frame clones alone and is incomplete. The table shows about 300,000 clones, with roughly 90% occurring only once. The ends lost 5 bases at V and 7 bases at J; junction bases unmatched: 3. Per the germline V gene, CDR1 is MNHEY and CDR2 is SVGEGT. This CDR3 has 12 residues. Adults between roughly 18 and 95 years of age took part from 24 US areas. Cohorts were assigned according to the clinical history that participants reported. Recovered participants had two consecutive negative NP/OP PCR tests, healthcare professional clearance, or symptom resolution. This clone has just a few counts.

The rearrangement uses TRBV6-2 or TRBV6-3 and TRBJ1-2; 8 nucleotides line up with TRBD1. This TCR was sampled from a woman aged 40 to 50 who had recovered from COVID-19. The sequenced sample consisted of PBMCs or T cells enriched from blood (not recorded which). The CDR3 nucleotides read TGTGCCAGCAGTCAGGGGGCGCGTGGCTACACCTTC. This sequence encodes CASSQGARGYTF.